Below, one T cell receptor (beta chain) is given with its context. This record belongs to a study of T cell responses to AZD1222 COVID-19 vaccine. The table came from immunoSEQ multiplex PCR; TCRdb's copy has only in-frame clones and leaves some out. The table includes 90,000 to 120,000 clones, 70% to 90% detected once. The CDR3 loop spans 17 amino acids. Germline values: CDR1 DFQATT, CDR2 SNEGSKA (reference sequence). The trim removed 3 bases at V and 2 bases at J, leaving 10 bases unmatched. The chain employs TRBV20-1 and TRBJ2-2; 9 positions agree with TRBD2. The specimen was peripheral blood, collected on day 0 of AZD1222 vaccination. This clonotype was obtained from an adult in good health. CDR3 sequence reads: CSASPFSGRINTGELFF. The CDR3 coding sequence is TGCAGTGCTAGTCCCTTTAGCGGGAGAATTAACACCGGGGAGCTGTTTTTT.